This TCR beta chain is drawn from a study of technical replicates of blood from a handful of donors (dated by TCRdb to the late 2010s). On this clone: There is no known antigen for this receptor. No base qualities exist here, and no much larger clone lies one base off it.

The library was made by the immunoSEQ multiplex PCR assay. TCRdb re-hosts the immuneACCESS table, in-frame sequences only. Its copies lack some clones; in the studies checked, an unresolved V gene accounts for under half of them, and the cause for the rest is not known. This sample is represented by about 44,000 clones; roughly 96% of them were singletons. The ten biggest clones cover roughly 0.39% of the sample. CDR1 is given as SGHRS and CDR2 as YFSETQ, both from the germline V gene. The trim is 0 bases for V and 0 bases for J, with a gap of 7 bases between the germline ends. Inclusive of the bounding cysteine and phenylalanine, the CDR3 is 14 residues long. Of all the DNA, just the CDR3 is kept, 42 bases in frame from base 1.

The V gene is TRBV5-1 and the J gene is TRBJ2-7, with the D gene uncertain. Source material: T cells isolated from PBMCs. The sequence was obtained from a human donor in good health. The sequence in DNA is TGCGCCAGCAGCTTGGATGCAGTCTCCTACGAGCAGTACTTC. It specifies CASSLDAVSYEQYF. Extended through the reference TRBV5-1 and TRBJ2-7 proteins, this CDR3 yields the full variable domain: KAGVTQTPRYLIKTRGQQVTLSCSPISGHRSVSWYQQTPGQGLQFLFEYFSETQRNKGNFPGRFSGRQFSNSRSEMNVSTLELGDSALYLCASSLDAVSYEQYFGPGTRLTVT.